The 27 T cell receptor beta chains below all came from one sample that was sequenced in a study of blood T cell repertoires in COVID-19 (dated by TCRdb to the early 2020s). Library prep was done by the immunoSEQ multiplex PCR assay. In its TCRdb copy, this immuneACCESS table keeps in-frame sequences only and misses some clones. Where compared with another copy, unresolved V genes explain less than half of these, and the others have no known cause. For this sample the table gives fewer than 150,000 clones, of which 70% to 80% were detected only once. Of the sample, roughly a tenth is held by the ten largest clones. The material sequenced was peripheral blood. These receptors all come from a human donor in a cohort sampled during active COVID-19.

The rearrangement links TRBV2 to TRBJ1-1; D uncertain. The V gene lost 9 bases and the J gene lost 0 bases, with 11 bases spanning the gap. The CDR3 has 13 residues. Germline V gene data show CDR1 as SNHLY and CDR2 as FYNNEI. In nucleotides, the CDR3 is TGTGCCAGTACCACAGATCTGAACACTGAAGCTTTCTTT. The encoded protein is CASTTDLNTEAFF.

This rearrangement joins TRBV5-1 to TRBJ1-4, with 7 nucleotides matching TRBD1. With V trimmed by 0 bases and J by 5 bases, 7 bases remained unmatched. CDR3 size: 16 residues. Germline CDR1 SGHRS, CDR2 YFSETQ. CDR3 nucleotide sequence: TGCGCCAGCAGCTTGGTGGCCACAGGGGAGAATGAAAAACTGTTTTTT. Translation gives CASSLVATGENEKLFF.

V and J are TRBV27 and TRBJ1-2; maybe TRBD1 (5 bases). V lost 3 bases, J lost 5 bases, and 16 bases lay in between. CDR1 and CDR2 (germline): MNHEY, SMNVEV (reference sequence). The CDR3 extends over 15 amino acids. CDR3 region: CASSLLGQGEYGYTF. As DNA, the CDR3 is TGTGCCAGCAGTTTGTTGGGGCAGGGTGAGTATGGCTACACCTTC.

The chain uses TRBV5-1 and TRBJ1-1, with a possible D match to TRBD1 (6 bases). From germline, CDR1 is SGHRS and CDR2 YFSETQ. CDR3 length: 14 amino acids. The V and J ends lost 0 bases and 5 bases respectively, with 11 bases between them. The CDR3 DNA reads TGCGCCAGCAGCTTGGACAGGGTAGGTACTGAAGCTTTCTTT. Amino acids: CASSLDRVGTEAFF.

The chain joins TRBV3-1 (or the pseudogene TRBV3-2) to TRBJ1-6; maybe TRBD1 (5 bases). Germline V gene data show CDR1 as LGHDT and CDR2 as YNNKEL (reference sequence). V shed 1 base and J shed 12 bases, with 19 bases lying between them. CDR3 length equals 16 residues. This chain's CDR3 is CASSQGGGGALRPLHF. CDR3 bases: TGTGCCAGCAGCCAAGGGGGTGGTGGGGCCTTGAGACCCCTCCACTTT.

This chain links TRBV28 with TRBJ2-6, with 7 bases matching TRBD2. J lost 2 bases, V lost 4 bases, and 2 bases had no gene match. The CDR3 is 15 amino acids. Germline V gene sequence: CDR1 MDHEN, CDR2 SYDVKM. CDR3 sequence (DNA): TGTGCCAGCAGTTCCGGGGGGACTGGGGCCAACGTCCTGACTTTC. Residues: CASSSGGTGANVLTF. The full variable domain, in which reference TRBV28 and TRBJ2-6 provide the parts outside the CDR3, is DVKVTQSSRYLVKRTGEKVFLECVQDMDHENMFWYRQDPGLGLRLIYFSYDVKMKEKGDIPEGYSVSREKKERFSLILESASTNQTSMYLCASSSGGTGANVLTFGAGSRLTVL.

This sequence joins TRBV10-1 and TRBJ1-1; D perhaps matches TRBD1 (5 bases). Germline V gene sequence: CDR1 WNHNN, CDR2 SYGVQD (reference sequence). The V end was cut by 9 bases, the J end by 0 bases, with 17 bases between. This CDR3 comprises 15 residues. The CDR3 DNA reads TGCGCCAGTTCAGGGCCCTCTGGGGTGAACACTGAAGCTTTCTTT. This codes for CASSGPSGVNTEAFF.

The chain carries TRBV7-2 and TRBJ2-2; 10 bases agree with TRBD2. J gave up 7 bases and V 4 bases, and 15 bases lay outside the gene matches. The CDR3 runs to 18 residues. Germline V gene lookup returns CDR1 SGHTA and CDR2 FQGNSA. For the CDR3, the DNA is TGTGCCAGCAGCTCCCCCTCCGGAGCGGGGGGGCATAGCGGGGAGCTGTTTTTT. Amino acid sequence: CASSSPSGAGGHSGELFF.

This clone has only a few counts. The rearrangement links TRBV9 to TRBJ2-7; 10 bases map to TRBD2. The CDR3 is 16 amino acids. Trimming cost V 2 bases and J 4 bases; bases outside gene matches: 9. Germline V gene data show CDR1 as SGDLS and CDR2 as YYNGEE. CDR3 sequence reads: CASSVGLAAEGYEQYF. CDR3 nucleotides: TGTGCCAGCAGCGTCGGACTAGCGGCCGAGGGGTACGAGCAGTACTTC. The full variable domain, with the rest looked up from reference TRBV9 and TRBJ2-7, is DSGVTQTPKHLITATGQRVTLRCSPRSGDLSVYWYQQSLDQGLQFLIQYYNGEERAKGNILERFSAQQFPDLHSELNLSSLELGDSALYFCASSVGLAAEGYEQYFGPGTRLTVT.

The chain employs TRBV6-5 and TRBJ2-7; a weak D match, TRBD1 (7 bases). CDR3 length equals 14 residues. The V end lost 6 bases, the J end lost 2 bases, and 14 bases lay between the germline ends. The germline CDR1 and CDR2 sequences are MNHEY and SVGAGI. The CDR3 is CASSAGQSTYEQYF. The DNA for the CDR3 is TGTGCCAGCAGCGCGGGACAGAGCACCTACGAGCAGTACTTC.

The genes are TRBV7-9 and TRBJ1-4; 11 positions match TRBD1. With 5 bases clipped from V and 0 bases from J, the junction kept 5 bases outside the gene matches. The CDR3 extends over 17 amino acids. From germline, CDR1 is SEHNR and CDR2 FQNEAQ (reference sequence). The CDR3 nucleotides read TGTGCCAGCAGCGGGCGGGACAGGGGGACAACTAATGAAAAACTGTTTTTT. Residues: CASSGRDRGTTNEKLFF.

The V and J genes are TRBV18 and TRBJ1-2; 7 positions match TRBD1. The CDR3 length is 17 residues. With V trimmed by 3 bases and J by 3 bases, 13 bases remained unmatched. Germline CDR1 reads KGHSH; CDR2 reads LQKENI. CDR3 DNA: TGTGCCAGCTCACCTTCCCGGACAGGAGGGGGCGACTATGGCTACACCTTC. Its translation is CASSPSRTGGGDYGYTF.

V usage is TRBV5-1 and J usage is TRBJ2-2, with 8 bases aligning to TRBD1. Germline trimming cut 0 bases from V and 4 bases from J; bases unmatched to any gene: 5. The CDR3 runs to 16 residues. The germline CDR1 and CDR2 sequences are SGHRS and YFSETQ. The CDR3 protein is CASSLDGQGATGELFF. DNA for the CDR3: TGCGCCAGCAGCTTGGACGGACAGGGCGCCACCGGGGAGCTGTTTTTT.

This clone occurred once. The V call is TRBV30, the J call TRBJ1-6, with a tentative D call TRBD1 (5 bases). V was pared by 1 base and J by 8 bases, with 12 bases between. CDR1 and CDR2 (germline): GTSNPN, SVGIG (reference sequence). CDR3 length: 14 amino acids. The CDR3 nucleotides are TGTGCCTGGAGTGAGCAAGGGGATCATTCACCCCTCCACTTT. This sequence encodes CAWSEQGDHSPLHF. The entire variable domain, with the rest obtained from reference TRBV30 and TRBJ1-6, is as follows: SQTIHQWPATLVQPVGSPLSLECTVEGTSNPNLYWYRQAAGRGLQLLFYSVGIGQISSEVPQNLSASRPQDRQFILSSKKLLLSDSGFYLCAWSEQGDHSPLHFGNGTRLTVT.

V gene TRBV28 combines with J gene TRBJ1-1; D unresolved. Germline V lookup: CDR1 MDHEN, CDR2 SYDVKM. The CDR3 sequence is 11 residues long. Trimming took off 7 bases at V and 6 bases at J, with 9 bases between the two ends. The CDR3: CASITTAEAFF. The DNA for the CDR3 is TGTGCCAGCATTACTACCGCTGAAGCTTTCTTT.

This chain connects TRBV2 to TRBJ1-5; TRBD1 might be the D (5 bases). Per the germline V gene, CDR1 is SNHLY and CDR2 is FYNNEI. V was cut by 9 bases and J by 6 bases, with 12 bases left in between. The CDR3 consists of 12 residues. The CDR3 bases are TGTGCCAGTTCCTGGGGGGGTCAGCCCCAGCATTTT. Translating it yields CASSWGGQPQHF.

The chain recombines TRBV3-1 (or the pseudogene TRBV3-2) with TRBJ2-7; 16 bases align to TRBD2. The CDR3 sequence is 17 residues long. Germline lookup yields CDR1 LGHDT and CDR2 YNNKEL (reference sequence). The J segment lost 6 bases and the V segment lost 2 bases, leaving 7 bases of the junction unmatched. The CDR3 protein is CASSQQGLAGGQAEQYF. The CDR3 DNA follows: TGTGCCAGCAGCCAACAGGGACTAGCGGGGGGGCAGGCCGAGCAGTACTTC.

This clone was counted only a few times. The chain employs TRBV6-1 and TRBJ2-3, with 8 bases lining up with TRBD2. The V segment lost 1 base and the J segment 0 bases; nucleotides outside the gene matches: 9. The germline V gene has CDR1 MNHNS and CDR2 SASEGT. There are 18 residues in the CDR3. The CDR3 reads CASSEVFLAGPSTDTQYF. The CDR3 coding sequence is TGTGCCAGCAGTGAAGTCTTCCTAGCGGGCCCTAGCACAGATACGCAGTATTTT.

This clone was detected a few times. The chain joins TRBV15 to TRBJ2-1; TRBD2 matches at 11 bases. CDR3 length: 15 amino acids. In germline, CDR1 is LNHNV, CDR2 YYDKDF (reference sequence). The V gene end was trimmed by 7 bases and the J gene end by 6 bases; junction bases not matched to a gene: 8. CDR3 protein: CATKGSLAGGNEQFF. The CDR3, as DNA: TGTGCCACCAAAGGCAGCCTAGCGGGGGGCAATGAGCAGTTCTTC.

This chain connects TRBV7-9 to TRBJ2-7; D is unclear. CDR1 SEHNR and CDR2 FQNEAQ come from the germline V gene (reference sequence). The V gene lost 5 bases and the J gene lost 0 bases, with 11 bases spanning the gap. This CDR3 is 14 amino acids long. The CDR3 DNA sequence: TGTGCCAGCAGCCCTGTCGGAGACTCCTACGAGCAGTACTTC. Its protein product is CASSPVGDSYEQYF.

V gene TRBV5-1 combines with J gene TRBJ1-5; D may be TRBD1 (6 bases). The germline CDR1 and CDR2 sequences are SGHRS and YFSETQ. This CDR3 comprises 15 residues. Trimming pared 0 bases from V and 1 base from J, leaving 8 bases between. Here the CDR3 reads CASSLGDTSNQPQHF. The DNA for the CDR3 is TGCGCCAGCAGCTTGGGGGACACAAGCAATCAGCCCCAGCATTTT.

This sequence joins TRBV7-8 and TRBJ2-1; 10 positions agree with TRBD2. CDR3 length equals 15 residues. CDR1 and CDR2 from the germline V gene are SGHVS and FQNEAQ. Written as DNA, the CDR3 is TGTGCAACCAGCCCGATTAGCGGGGGGAAGGGTGAGCAGTTCTTC. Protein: CATSPISGGKGEQFF.

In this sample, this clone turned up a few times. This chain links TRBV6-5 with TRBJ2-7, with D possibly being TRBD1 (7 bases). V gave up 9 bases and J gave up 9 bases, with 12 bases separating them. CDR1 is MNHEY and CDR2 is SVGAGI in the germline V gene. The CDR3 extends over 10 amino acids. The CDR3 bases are TGTGCCAGTGGGACAGCGGGGCAGTACTTC. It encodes CASGTAGQYF.

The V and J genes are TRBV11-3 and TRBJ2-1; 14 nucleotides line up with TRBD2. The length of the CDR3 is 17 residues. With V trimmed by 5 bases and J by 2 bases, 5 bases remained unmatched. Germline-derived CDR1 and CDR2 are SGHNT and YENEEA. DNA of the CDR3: TGTGCCAGCAGCCCGCGGACTAGCGGGGGGACCTACAATGAGCAGTTCTTC. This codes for CASSPRTSGGTYNEQFF.

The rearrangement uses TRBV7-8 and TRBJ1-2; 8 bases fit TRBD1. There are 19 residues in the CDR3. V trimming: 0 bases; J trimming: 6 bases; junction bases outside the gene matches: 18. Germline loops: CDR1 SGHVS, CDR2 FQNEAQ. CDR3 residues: CASSLAGVGDRGPNDGYTF. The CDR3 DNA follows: TGTGCCAGCAGCTTAGCGGGGGTGGGTGACAGGGGCCCAAATGATGGCTACACCTTC. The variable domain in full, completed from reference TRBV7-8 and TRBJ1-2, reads GAGVSQSPRYKVAKRGQDVALRCDPISGHVSLFWYQQALGQGPEFLTYFQNEAQLDKSGLPSDRFFAERPEGSVSTLKIQRTQQEDSAVYLCASSLAGVGDRGPNDGYTFGSGTRLTVV.

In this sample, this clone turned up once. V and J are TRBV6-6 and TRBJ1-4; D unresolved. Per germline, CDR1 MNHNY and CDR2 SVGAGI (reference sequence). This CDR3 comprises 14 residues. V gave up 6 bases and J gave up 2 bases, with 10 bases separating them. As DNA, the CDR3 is TGTGCCAGCAGGCTAGGAGGGACTAATGAAAAACTGTTTTTT. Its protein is CASRLGGTNEKLFF.

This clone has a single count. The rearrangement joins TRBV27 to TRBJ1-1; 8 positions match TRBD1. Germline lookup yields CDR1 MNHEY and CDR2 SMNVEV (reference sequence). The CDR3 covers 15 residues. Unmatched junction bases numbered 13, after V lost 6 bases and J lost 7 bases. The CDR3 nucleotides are TGTGCCAGCAGCGAGACAGGGGTCCGGTCAGGTGAAGCTTTCTTT. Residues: CASSETGVRSGEAFF.